The 8 T cell receptor beta chains given below trace back to one sample, sequenced in a study of blood T cell repertoires in COVID-19. TCRdb keeps only in-frame clones here, not all; method: immunoSEQ multiplex PCR. The sample records some 40,000 clones, roughly 78% being singletons. The sequencing input was peripheral blood. The receptor set was obtained from a man aged 65 to 85 with acute or convalescent COVID-19.

The table lists this clone with a count of one. The V gene is TRBV6-2 or TRBV6-3, the J gene TRBJ1-6; no definite D call. The V and J ends lost 2 bases and 10 bases respectively, with 6 bases between them. Per germline, CDR1 MNHEY and CDR2 SVGEGT. The CDR3 is made up of 12 amino acids. The DNA of the CDR3 is TGTGCCAGCAGTTACCATCCCTCACCCCTCCACTTT. Translated, it gives CASSYHPSPLHF.

This rearrangement joins TRBV7-2 to TRBJ1-2; 9 bases agree with TRBD1. Per the germline V gene, CDR1 is SGHTA and CDR2 is FQGNSA. CDR3 length equals 15 residues. After removal of 5 bases from V and 6 bases from J, the junction contained 10 bases not matched to a gene. The CDR3, as DNA: TGTGCCAGCAGCCCCCCGGGACAGGGAACCCATGGCTACACCTTC. Translation: CASSPPGQGTHGYTF.

Here the CDR3 reads CASSPLGGEQYF. Here the CDR3 DNA reads TGCGCCAGCAGCCCCTTGGGGGGAGAGCAGTACTTC. The V and J genes are TRBV5-1 and TRBJ2-7, with D possibly being TRBD2 (6 bases). CDR1 SGHRS and CDR2 YFSETQ come from the germline V gene. V lost 4 bases and J lost 7, with 12 bases in between. CDR3 length equals 12 residues.

The chain has TRBV9 and TRBJ2-7, with a possible D match to TRBD2 (5 bases). The germline V gene encodes CDR1 SGDLS and CDR2 YYNGEE. The V end lost 0 bases, the J end lost 0 bases, and 13 bases lay between the germline ends. The CDR3 runs 16 residues. CDR3 residues: CASSVDEASLSYEQYF. The DNA of the CDR3 is TGTGCCAGCAGCGTAGATGAGGCTAGCCTCTCCTACGAGCAGTACTTC.

The chain couples TRBV11-3 to TRBJ2-1, with D possibly TRBD2 on 5 matching bases. Germline CDR1 and CDR2: SGHNT and YENEEA. The V end was cut by 5 bases, the J end by 2 bases, with 10 bases between. The CDR3 runs to 14 residues. CDR3 nucleotides: TGTGCCAGCAGCCCTGGAGGAACCTACAATGAGCAGTTCTTC. Translating it yields CASSPGGTYNEQFF.

J is TRBJ1-2 and V is TRBV29-1; TRBD1 matches 7 bases. This CDR3 spans 15 amino acids. Germline values: CDR1 SQVTM, CDR2 ANQGSEA. V gave up 4 bases and J gave up 2 bases; unmatched junction bases: 10. This chain's CDR3 is CSVGGGNRGNYGYTF. CDR3 nucleotide sequence: TGCAGCGTTGGAGGGGGGAACAGGGGAAACTATGGCTACACCTTC. Looking up the rest from reference TRBV29-1 and TRBJ1-2 gives the full variable domain: SAVISQKPSRDICQRGTSLTIQCQVDSQVTMMFWYRQQPGQSLTLIATANQGSEATYESGFVIDKFPISRPNLTFSTLTVSNMSPEDSSIYLCSVGGGNRGNYGYTFGSGTRLTVV.

The chain combines TRBV4-3 with TRBJ1-3; D is ambiguous. V lost 0 bases to trimming and J lost 0 bases, with 12 bases between them. The germline CDR1 and CDR2 sequences are LGHNA and YSLEER. This CDR3 region has 17 residues. The CDR3 nucleotides are TGCGCCAGCAGCCAAGATCCCGCAGGCAGCTCTGGAAACACCATATATTTT. Residues: CASSQDPAGSSGNTIYF.

This chain uses TRBV5-1 with TRBJ1-1; D may be TRBD1 (5 bases). Between the trimmed V and J ends, which lost 1 base and 0 bases, there was a span of 10 bases. Germline CDR1 is SGHRS and CDR2 is YFSETQ. The CDR3 has 15 amino acids. The DNA of the CDR3 is TGCGCCAGCAGCTTGAATGGGGCGATGAACACTGAAGCTTTCTTT. This translates into CASSLNGAMNTEAFF.